The clone carrying this T cell receptor (beta chain) was observed a single time. The data belong to a study of blood T cell repertoires in COVID-19. About the research overall: The samples span acute and convalescent COVID-19 from the United States, Italy and Spain. PBMCs, B-cell-depleted T cells, or T cells provided the cDNA or gDNA that made up the material.

With 2 bases clipped from V and 0 bases from J, the junction kept 11 bases outside the gene matches. Germline lookup yields CDR1 MDHEN and CDR2 SYDVKM. The CDR3 length is 18 residues. As handled by the study authors: Nucleated cell number was recorded as an estimate derived from reference gene primer amplification. This table comes from immunoSEQ multiplex PCR, and its TCRdb copy is limited to in-frame clones, with some not included. The V and J calls and clone size were taken over from that table, and D and trimming were inferred from the DNA. The sample consists of 90,000 to 120,000 clones, over 80% of them appearing once.

Sequenced: peripheral blood. The receptor was isolated from a man between 50 and 59 years old with acute or convalescent COVID-19. This chain joins TRBV28 and TRBJ1-1, with TRBD1 matching over 8 bases. This CDR3 reads CASSLSEKSGGMNTEAFF. DNA for the CDR3: TGTGCCAGCAGTTTAAGCGAGAAATCAGGGGGCATGAACACTGAAGCTTTCTTT.